The 31 T cell receptor beta chains given below trace back to one sample, sequenced in a study of T cell repertoires in cytomegalovirus infection (dated by TCRdb to between 2018 and 2021). Instrument used: Illumina HiSeq 1500. In TCRdb, the public reads were trimmed at Q25 with fastp and aligned with MiXCR, with productive beta chains retained. CDR3 protein sequences are deduplicated, and each keeps its most common genes and DNA. The sample profile shows under 500,000 distinct CDR3 sequences; roughly 42% of them were found once. Jointly, the top ten make up roughly two fifths of the sample. The label giving this sample's treatment or condition can be read as: in vitro stimulation with specific CMV peptide epitopes to enrich CMV-specific T cells. These receptors lack a known antigen. The sequencing used cultured PBMCs, collected from culture after CMV antigen stimulation. These receptor sequences come from a human donor in good health (CMV status not recorded). Some clones in this sample may be carry-over from other donors' samples.

This clonotype has more than one count but fewer than ten. The chain is built from TRBV6-1 and TRBJ1-6, with 8 bases fitting TRBD1. Germline trimming cut 8 bases from V and 12 bases from J; bases unmatched to any gene: 9. The CDR3 loop spans 13 amino acids. The V gene's germline CDR1 is MNHNS and CDR2 SASEGT. CDR3 bases: TGTGCCAGCGGGACAGGCAAGGGGGGACCCCTCCACTTT. Protein: CASGTGKGGPLHF.

V and J are TRBV4-1 and TRBJ2-5; D possibly matches TRBD1 or TRBD2 (5 bases each). The CDR3 is 13 residues long. Germline CDR1 is MGHRA and CDR2 is YSYEKL. Trimming removed 6 bases from V and 2 bases from J, with 10 bases in between. CDR3 in DNA: TGCGCCAGCAGTGGGGGTAATCAAGAGACCCAGTACTTC. Encoded protein: CASSGGNQETQYF.

J is TRBJ1-1 and V is TRBV7-9; no firm D call. V dropped 5 bases and J dropped 1 base, with 11 bases sitting between them. The CDR3 sequence is 14 residues long. Germline CDR1 reads SEHNR; CDR2 reads FQNEAQ (reference sequence). Written as DNA, the CDR3 is TGTGCCAGCAGCACGGTCGGGCCGAACACTGAAGCTTTCTTT. Protein product: CASSTVGPNTEAFF.

This clonotype showed up just a few times. The chain employs TRBV7-2 and TRBJ1-3; D uncertain. The ends were cut back, 5 bases at V and 0 bases at J, with 5 bases in the middle. The germline CDR1 and CDR2 sequences are SGHTA and FQGNSA. The CDR3 is made up of 13 amino acids. The CDR3 here is CASSANSGNTIYF. CDR3 nucleotide sequence: TGTGCCAGCAGCGCCAACTCTGGAAACACCATATATTTT.

The chain couples TRBV7-6 to TRBJ1-6, with D uncertain. Between the trimmed V and J ends, which lost 5 bases and 8 bases, there was a span of 7 bases. The V gene's germline CDR1 is SGHVS and CDR2 FNYEAQ. There are 12 residues in the CDR3. This chain's CDR3 is CASSQRDSPLHF. CDR3 in DNA: TGTGCCAGCAGCCAACGCGATTCACCCCTCCACTTT. The whole variable domain, remainder taken from reference TRBV7-6 and TRBJ1-6, is GAGVSQSPRYKVTKRGQDVALRCDPISGHVSLYWYRQALGQGPEFLTYFNYEAQQDKSGLPNDRFSAERPEGSISTLTIQRTEQRDSAMYRCASSQRDSPLHFGNGTRLTVT.

The count of this clonotype is one. The rearrangement uses TRBV19 and TRBJ1-2; D remains ambiguous. Trimming shortened V by 1 base and J by 8 bases, and 8 bases separated the two germline ends. The CDR3 is 12 amino acids. Germline values: CDR1 LNHDA, CDR2 SQIVND (reference sequence). The CDR3 reads CASSIGAAGYTF. For the CDR3, the DNA is TGTGCCAGTAGTATAGGGGCGGCGGGCTACACCTTC.

In its sample, this clonotype was seen once. This chain joins TRBV5-4 and TRBJ1-1; 10 bases agree with TRBD1. The CDR3 is made up of 16 amino acids. The germline CDR1 and CDR2 sequences are SGHNT and YYREEE (reference sequence). V shed 3 bases and J 0 bases; nucleotides not matched to a gene: 5. CDR3 DNA sequence: TGTGCCAGCAGCTGGGGGACAGGGGTCATGAACACTGAAGCTTTCTTT. Protein: CASSWGTGVMNTEAFF.

In its sample, this clonotype was seen a few times. V gene TRBV12-3 or TRBV12-4 combines with J gene TRBJ2-7, with D possibly matching TRBD2 (6 bases). V lost 6 bases and J lost 2, with 14 bases in between. The CDR3 runs 14 residues. The CDR3 coding sequence is TGTGCCAGCAGCCGAGTTGGAGGGACCTACGAGCAGTACTTC. It specifies CASSRVGGTYEQYF.

The V call is TRBV7-6, the J call TRBJ2-5; D gene ambiguous. The CDR3 is made up of 13 amino acids. Looked up from germline, CDR1 is SGHVS and CDR2 is FNYEAQ. V dropped 2 bases and J dropped 2 bases, with 6 bases sitting between them. CDR3 sequence: CASSLFFQETQYF. For the CDR3, the DNA is TGTGCCAGCAGCTTATTCTTTCAAGAGACCCAGTACTTC.

There are a few counts of this clonotype. The rearrangement links TRBV29-1 to TRBJ2-7; D not certain. Germline CDR1 and CDR2: SQVTM and ANQGSEA. This CDR3 comprises 11 residues. Trimming removed 6 bases at V and 3 bases at J, with 9 bases between. The CDR3 DNA follows: TGCAGCGTAGCAGAAAGCTACGAGCAGTACTTC. Protein: CSVAESYEQYF.

The V gene is TRBV5-1, the J gene TRBJ2-5, with 8 nucleotides matching TRBD2. The CDR3 is 17 amino acids. Germline CDR1 is SGHRS and CDR2 is YFSETQ. V was clipped by 0 bases and J by 1 base; unmatched bases: 8. CDR3: CASSLVGSGVLQETQYF. The CDR3 DNA reads as TGCGCCAGCAGCTTGGTTGGTAGCGGGGTCCTCCAAGAGACCCAGTACTTC.

J is TRBJ1-4 and V is TRBV20-1; 9 bases match TRBD1. Trimming removed 5 bases from V and 11 bases from J; junction bases left unmatched: 3. Per the germline V gene, CDR1 is DFQATT and CDR2 is SNEGSKA (reference sequence). The CDR3 sequence is 11 residues long. The CDR3 is CSAGTGSKLFF. The CDR3 DNA sequence: TGCAGTGCTGGGACAGGGTCGAAACTGTTTTTT.

As concerns this clonotype: A much larger clone differs from this one at a single base, so this may be a read error. The chain is built from TRBV28 and TRBJ2-1; D unclear. Germline V CDR1 and CDR2: MDHEN, SYDVKM. This CDR3 has 11 amino acids. Between the trimmed V and J ends, which lost 6 bases and 5 bases, there was a span of 5 bases. CDR3 bases: TGTGCCAGCAGCGGAGACAATGAGCAGTTCTTC. It is translated as CASSGDNEQFF.

The chain joins TRBV7-9 to TRBJ1-2; D may be TRBD1 (5 bases). Germline assignment: CDR1 SEHNR and CDR2 FQNEAQ (reference sequence). Trimming took 2 bases from V and 3 from J, leaving 13 bases between them. This CDR3 contains 15 residues. The CDR3 nucleotides are TGTGCCAGCAGCTTAATTGGGGCAGAATACTATGGCTACACCTTC. Protein sequence: CASSLIGAEYYGYTF. The whole variable domain, filled in from reference TRBV7-9 and TRBJ1-2, reads DTGVSQNPRHKITKRGQNVTFRCDPISEHNRLYWYRQTLGQGPEFLTYFQNEAQLEKSRLLSDRFSAERPKGSFSTLEIQRTEQGDSAMYLCASSLIGAEYYGYTFGSGTRLTVV.

J is TRBJ2-7 and V is TRBV6-5; D is perhaps TRBD1 or TRBD2 (5 bases each). V shed 6 bases and J shed 7 bases, with 19 bases lying between them. The CDR3 has 14 residues. Germline assignment: CDR1 MNHEY and CDR2 SVGAGI. Here the CDR3 reads CASRPFLGPREQYF. CDR3 nucleotides: TGTGCCAGCAGACCCTTCCTGGGACCCCGGGAGCAGTACTTC.

CDR3 sequence: CASSSIRVTGEQYF. The DNA for the CDR3 is TGTGCCAGCAGCTCAATTCGAGTAACGGGGGAGCAGTACTTC. The rearrangement joins TRBV11-2 to TRBJ2-7; maybe TRBD2 (5 bases). V gave up 4 bases and J gave up 7 bases, with 17 bases separating them. The CDR3 length is 14 residues. Germline V lookup: CDR1 SGHAT, CDR2 FQNNGV.

This chain links TRBV6-2 or TRBV6-3 with TRBJ2-2; 11 bases are a match to TRBD2. V shed 5 bases and J 4 bases; nucleotides not matched to a gene: 15. The CDR3 runs 19 residues. CDR1 is MNHEY, CDR2 SVGEGT, per germline. The CDR3 nucleotides read TGTGCCAGCAGTCATCGGATAAGAGTTAGCGGGAGGGGCACCGGGGAGCTGTTTTTT. It specifies CASSHRIRVSGRGTGELFF.

This clonotype was seen only a few times. V gene TRBV7-9 combines with J gene TRBJ1-1; tentative D call: TRBD1 (6 bases). Germline CDR1 reads SEHNR; CDR2 reads FQNEAQ (reference sequence). This CDR3 has 15 residues. Trimming took off 1 base at V and 2 bases at J, with 11 bases between the two ends. CDR3 amino acids: CASSLDEGVNTEAFF. CDR3 nucleotide sequence: TGTGCCAGCAGCTTAGACGAGGGGGTTAACACTGAAGCTTTCTTT. Full variable domain (outside the CDR3, taken from reference TRBV7-9 and TRBJ1-1): DTGVSQNPRHKITKRGQNVTFRCDPISEHNRLYWYRQTLGQGPEFLTYFQNEAQLEKSRLLSDRFSAERPKGSFSTLEIQRTEQGDSAMYLCASSLDEGVNTEAFFGQGTRLTVV.

The rearrangement uses TRBV18 and TRBJ2-6; D uncertain. V lost 3 bases and J lost 0, with 6 bases in between. Germline CDR1 and CDR2: KGHSH and LQKENI. This CDR3 has 15 residues. The DNA for the CDR3 is TGTGCCAGCTCACCTGACTTCTCTGGGGCCAACGTCCTGACTTTC. Its protein product is CASSPDFSGANVLTF.

The sample holds a few counts of this clonotype. The chain combines TRBV10-3 with TRBJ2-1; a weak D match, TRBD1 (7 bases). CDR1 ENHRY and CDR2 SYGVKD come from the germline V gene. The CDR3 is 16 residues long. Trimming left V 4 bases short and J 1 base short, with 14 bases between. In nucleotides, the CDR3 is TGTGCCATCAGTGCCACGACAGGGACTTCCTACAATGAGCAGTTCTTC. The encoded protein is CAISATTGTSYNEQFF.

The rearrangement joins TRBV2 to TRBJ2-1, with TRBD1 as a possible D gene (6 bases). The germline V and J ends were trimmed by 2 bases and 2 bases, with 10 bases remaining between them. Germline CDR1 and CDR2: SNHLY and FYNNEI. This CDR3 region has 15 residues. The DNA of the CDR3 is TGTGCCAGCAGTGAAATCTGGGGGCCCTACAATGAGCAGTTCTTC. It translates to CASSEIWGPYNEQFF.

V usage is TRBV2 and J usage is TRBJ1-1; D not certain. CDR1 is SNHLY, CDR2 FYNNEI, per germline. The CDR3 loop spans 16 amino acids. V was trimmed by 3 bases and J by 3 bases, leaving 17 bases between them. In nucleotides, the CDR3 is TGTGCCAGCAGTGATGAGAGAGGCGGTCGGGACACTGAAGCTTTCTTT. It encodes CASSDERGGRDTEAFF.

This clonotype turned up a few times. The chain recombines TRBV6-8 with TRBJ1-5, with D perhaps matching TRBD1 (5 bases). The CDR3 is 15 amino acids. Trimming removed 7 bases at V and 2 bases at J, with 15 bases between. Germline values: CDR1 MNHGY, CDR2 SAAAGT. The CDR3 region is CASTTGGWGNQPQHF. The DNA for the CDR3 is TGTGCCAGCACCACCGGGGGATGGGGCAATCAGCCCCAGCATTTT.

This clonotype was seen only a few times. The chain uses TRBV7-9 and TRBJ1-1; 7 positions match TRBD1. This CDR3 region has 14 residues. J lost 1 base, V lost 2 bases, and 1 base had no gene match. CDR1 is SEHNR, CDR2 FQNEAQ, per germline (reference sequence). The CDR3 DNA reads TGTGCCAGCAGCTTACGGGACAGGAACACTGAAGCTTTCTTT. This codes for CASSLRDRNTEAFF. The complete variable domain, with remaining parts taken from reference TRBV7-9 and TRBJ1-1, reads DTGVSQNPRHKITKRGQNVTFRCDPISEHNRLYWYRQTLGQGPEFLTYFQNEAQLEKSRLLSDRFSAERPKGSFSTLEIQRTEQGDSAMYLCASSLRDRNTEAFFGQGTRLTVV.

This clonotype was picked up a small number of times. The chain has TRBV12-3 or TRBV12-4 and TRBJ1-1; possibly TRBD1 for D (6 bases). Trimming stripped 0 bases from V and 0 bases from J, with 8 bases between. The CDR3 covers 15 residues. The CDR3 sequence is CASSLAGAMNTEAFF. CDR3 bases: TGTGCCAGCAGTTTAGCGGGGGCTATGAACACTGAAGCTTTCTTT.

This clonotype has more than one count but fewer than ten. The chain uses TRBV20-1 and TRBJ2-2; 9 bases agree with TRBD1. CDR1 and CDR2 from the germline V gene are DFQATT and SNEGSKA (reference sequence). CDR3 length: 15 amino acids. J gave up 4 bases and V 0 bases, and 3 bases lay outside the gene matches. CDR3 DNA: TGCAGTGCTAGAGATCAGGGACAGGGCACCGGGGAGCTGTTTTTT. Translated: CSARDQGQGTGELFF.

This chain joins TRBV6-6 and TRBJ1-1; D might be TRBD1 (6 bases). The V end was cut by 3 bases, the J end by 1 base, with 9 bases between. The germline CDR1 and CDR2 sequences are MNHNY and SVGAGI (reference sequence). The CDR3 is 14 amino acids. CDR3 DNA sequence: TGTGCCAGCAGTTATACAGGGACGAACACTGAAGCTTTCTTT. Its translation: CASSYTGTNTEAFF.

V usage is TRBV28 and J usage is TRBJ1-2; maybe TRBD1 (6 bases). The CDR3 runs to 14 residues. Trimming shortened V by 2 bases and J by 8 bases, and 15 bases separated the two germline ends. Germline CDR1 is MDHEN and CDR2 is SYDVKM. The CDR3 DNA sequence: TGTGCCAGCAGTTTAGGCGGGCAGGGGCTCGGCTACACCTTC. Translating gives CASSLGGQGLGYTF.

J is TRBJ2-6 and V is TRBV11-2; 11 bases match TRBD1. V was clipped by 1 base and J by 2 bases; unmatched bases: 1. The CDR3 has 17 residues. CDR1 and CDR2 (germline): SGHAT, FQNNGV. The CDR3 here is CASSLVGQGAGANVLTF. The DNA of the CDR3 is TGTGCCAGCAGCTTAGTGGGACAGGGGGCTGGGGCCAACGTCCTGACTTTC.

The sample holds a few counts of this clonotype. The chain combines TRBV10-3 with TRBJ2-1; tentatively, D is TRBD1 (7 bases). V lost 6 bases and J lost 0, with 24 bases in between. From germline, CDR1 is ENHRY and CDR2 SYGVKD. The CDR3 sequence is 19 residues long. For the CDR3, the DNA is TGTGCCATCAGGGGGGACAGTCCGAGCGGGTCCCGCTCCTACAATGAGCAGTTCTTC. Its protein is CAIRGDSPSGSRSYNEQFF.

This chain connects TRBV7-6 to TRBJ2-1; 9 nucleotides agree with TRBD2. The V segment lost 4 bases and the J segment 7 bases; nucleotides outside the gene matches: 11. The CDR3 has 16 amino acids. CDR1 is SGHVS, CDR2 FNYEAQ, per germline. This chain's CDR3 is CASSYRAGGTTNEQFF. The CDR3 nucleotides read TGTGCCAGCAGCTACCGAGCGGGAGGAACAACTAATGAGCAGTTCTTC.